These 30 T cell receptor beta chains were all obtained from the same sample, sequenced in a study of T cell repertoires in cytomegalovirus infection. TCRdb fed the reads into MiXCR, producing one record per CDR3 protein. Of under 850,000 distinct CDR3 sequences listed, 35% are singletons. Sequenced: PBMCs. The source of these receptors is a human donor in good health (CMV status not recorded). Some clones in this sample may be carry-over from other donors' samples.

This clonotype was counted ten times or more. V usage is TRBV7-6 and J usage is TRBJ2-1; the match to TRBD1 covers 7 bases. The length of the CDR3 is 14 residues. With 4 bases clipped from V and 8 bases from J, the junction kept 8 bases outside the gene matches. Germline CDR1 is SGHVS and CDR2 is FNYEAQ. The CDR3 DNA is TGTGCCAGCAGCTCGGGACAGCCCTGGGATGAGCAGTTCTTC. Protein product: CASSSGQPWDEQFF.

The CDR3 sequence is CASSETGYPYEQYF. The CDR3 nucleotides read TGTGCCAGCAGTGAAACGGGCTACCCCTACGAGCAGTACTTC. The V and J genes are TRBV6-1 and TRBJ2-7, with D unclear. This CDR3 has 14 amino acids. The V and J ends lost 2 bases and 2 bases respectively, with 10 bases between them. The germline V gene encodes CDR1 MNHNS and CDR2 SASEGT.

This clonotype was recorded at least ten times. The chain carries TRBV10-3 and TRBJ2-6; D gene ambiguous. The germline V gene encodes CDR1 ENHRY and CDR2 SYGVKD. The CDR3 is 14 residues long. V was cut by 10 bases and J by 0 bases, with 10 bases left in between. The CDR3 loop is CATPDVSGANVLTF. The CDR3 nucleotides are TGTGCCACCCCGGACGTCTCTGGGGCCAACGTCCTGACTTTC.

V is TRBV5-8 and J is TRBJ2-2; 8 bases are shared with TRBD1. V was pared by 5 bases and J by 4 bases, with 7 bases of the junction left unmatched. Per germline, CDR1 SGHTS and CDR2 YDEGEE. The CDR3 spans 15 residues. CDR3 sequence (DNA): TGTGCCAGCAGTCTGGACAGGGCGATCACCGGGGAGCTGTTTTTT. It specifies CASSLDRAITGELFF. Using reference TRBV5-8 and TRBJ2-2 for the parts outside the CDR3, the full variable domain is EAGVTQSPTHLIKTRGQQATLRCSPISGHTSVYWYQQALGLGLQFLLWYDEGEERNRGNFPPRFSGRQFPNYSSELNVNALELEDSALYLCASSLDRAITGELFFGEGSRLTVL.

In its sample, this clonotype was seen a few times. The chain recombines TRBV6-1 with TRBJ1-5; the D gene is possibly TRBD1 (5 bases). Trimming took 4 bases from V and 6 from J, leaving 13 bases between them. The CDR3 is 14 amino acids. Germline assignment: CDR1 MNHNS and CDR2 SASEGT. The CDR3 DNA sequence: TGTGCCAGCAGTGCGCGGGGGTTCACTCAGCCCCAGCATTTT. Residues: CASSARGFTQPQHF.

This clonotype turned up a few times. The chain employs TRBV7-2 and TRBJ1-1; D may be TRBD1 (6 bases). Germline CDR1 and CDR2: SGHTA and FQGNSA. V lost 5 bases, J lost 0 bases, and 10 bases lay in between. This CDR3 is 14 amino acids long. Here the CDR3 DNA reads TGTGCCAGCAGCCCTGACAGGATGAACACTGAAGCTTTCTTT. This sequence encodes CASSPDRMNTEAFF. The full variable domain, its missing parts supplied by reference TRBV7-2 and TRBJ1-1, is GAGVSQSPSNKVTEKGKDVELRCDPISGHTALYWYRQSLGQGLEFLIYFQGNSAPDKSGLPSDRFSAERTGGSVSTLTIQRTQQEDSAVYLCASSPDRMNTEAFFGQGTRLTVV.

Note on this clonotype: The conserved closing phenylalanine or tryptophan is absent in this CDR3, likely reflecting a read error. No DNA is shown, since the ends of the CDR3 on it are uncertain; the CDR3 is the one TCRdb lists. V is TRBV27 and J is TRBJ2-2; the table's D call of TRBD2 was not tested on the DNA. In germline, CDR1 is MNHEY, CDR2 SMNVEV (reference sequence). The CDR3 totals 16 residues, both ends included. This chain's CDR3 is CASSLLGGSTAGELFL.

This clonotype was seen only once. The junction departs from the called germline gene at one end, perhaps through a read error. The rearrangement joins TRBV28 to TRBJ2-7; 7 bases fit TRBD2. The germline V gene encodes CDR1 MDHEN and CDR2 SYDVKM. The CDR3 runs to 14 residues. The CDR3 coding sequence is TGTGCCATCAGTTTGCTAGCGGAATCCTACGAGCAGTACTTC. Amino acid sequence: CAISLLAESYEQYF.

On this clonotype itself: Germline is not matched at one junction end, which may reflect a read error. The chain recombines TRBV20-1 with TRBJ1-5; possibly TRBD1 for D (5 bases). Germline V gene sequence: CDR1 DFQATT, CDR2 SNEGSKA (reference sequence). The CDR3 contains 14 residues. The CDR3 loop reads CSAIQGSGNQPHHF. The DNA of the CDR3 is TGCAGTGCTATCCAGGGTTCGGGCAATCAGCCCCATCATTTT.

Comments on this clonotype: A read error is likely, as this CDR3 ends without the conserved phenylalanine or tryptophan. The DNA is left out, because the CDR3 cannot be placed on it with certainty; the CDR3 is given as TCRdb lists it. CDR3 sequence: CAISERNRENYGYTL. V and J are TRBV10-3 and TRBJ1-2; TRBD1 is the table's D call, not checked against the DNA. CDR1 ENHRY and CDR2 SYGVKD come from the germline V gene. From its first to its last residue, the CDR3 has 15 amino acids.

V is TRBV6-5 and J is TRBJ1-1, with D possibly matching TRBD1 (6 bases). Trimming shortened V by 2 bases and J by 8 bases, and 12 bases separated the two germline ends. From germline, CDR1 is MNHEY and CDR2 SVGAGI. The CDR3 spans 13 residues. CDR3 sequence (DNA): TGTGCCAGCAGTTACATGTCGGGGGCCGAAGCTTTCTTT. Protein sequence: CASSYMSGAEAFF.

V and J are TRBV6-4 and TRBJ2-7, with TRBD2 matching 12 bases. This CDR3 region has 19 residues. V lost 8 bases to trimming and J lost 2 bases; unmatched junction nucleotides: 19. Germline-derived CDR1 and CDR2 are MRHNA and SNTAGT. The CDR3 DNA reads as TGTGCCAGCCTGAGACAGGGGGGGACTAGCGGGCCTGATACCTACGAGCAGTACTTC. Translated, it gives CASLRQGGTSGPDTYEQYF.

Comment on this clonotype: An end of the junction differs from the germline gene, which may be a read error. CDR3 DNA: TGCGCCAGCAGCCAAGAGTCATGGTTGGAAGAGCATTTT. It specifies CASSQESWLEEHF. V and J are TRBV4-3 and TRBJ1-4; D not resolved. The CDR3 sequence is 13 residues long. Germline lookup yields CDR1 LGHNA and CDR2 YSLEER.

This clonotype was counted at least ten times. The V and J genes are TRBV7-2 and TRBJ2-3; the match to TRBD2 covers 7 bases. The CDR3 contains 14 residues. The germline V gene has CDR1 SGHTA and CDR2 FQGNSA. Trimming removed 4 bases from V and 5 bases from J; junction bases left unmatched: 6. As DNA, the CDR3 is TGTGCCAGCAGCTCCCTGCCGGGGGGAGATACGCAGTATTTT. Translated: CASSSLPGGDTQYF.

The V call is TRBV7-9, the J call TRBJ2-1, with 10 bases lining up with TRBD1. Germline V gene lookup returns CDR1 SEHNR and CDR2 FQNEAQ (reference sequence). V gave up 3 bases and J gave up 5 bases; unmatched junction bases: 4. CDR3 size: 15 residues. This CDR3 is CASSLGQGKNNEQFF. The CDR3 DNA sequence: TGTGCCAGCAGCTTGGGACAGGGGAAGAACAATGAGCAGTTCTTC.

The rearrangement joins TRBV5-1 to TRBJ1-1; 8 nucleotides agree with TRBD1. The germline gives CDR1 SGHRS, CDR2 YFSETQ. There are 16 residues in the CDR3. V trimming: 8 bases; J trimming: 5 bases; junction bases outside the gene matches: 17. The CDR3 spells CASHLMGQAFGTEAFF. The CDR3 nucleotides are TGCGCCAGTCACCTCATGGGACAGGCCTTTGGAACTGAAGCTTTCTTT.

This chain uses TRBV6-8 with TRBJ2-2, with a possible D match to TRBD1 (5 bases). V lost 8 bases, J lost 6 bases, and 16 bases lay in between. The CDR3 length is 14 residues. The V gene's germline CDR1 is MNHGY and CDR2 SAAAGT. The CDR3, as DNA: TGTGCCAGCGCCCTATCAGGGTGGGCCGGGGAGCTGTTTTTT. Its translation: CASALSGWAGELFF.

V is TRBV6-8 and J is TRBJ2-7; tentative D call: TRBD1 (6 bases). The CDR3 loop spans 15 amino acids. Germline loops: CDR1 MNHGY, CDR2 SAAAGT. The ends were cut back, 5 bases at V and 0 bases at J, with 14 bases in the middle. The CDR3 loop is CASSPTGSSSYEQYF. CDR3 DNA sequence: TGTGCCAGCAGTCCAACAGGGAGCAGCTCCTACGAGCAGTACTTC.

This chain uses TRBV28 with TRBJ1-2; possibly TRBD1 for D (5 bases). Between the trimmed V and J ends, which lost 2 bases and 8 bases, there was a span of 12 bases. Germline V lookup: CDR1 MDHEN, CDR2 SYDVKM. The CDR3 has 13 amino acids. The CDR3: CASSLNLREGYTF. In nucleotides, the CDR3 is TGTGCCAGCAGTTTAAATCTCAGGGAAGGCTACACCTTC.

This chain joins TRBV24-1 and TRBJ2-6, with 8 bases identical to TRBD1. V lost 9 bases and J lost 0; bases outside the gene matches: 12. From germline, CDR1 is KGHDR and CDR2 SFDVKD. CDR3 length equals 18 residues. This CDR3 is CATGDRWVESSGANVLTF. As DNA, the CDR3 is TGTGCCACCGGGGACAGGTGGGTCGAAAGCTCTGGGGCCAACGTCCTGACTTTC.

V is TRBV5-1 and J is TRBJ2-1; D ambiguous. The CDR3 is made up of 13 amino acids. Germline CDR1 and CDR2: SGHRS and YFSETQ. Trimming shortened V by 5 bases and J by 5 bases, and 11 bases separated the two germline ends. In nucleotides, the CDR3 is TGCGCCAGCAGATCGAACGGTCACAATGAGCAGTTCTTC. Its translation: CASRSNGHNEQFF. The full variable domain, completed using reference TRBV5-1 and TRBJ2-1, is KAGVTQTPRYLIKTRGQQVTLSCSPISGHRSVSWYQQTPGQGLQFLFEYFSETQRNKGNFPGRFSGRQFSNSRSEMNVSTLELGDSALYLCASRSNGHNEQFFGPGTRLTVL.

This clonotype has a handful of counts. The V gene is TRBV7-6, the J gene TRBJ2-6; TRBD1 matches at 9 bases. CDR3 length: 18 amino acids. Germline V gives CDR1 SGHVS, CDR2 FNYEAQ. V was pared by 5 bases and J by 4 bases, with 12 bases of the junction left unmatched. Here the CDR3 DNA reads TGTGCCAGCAGCCCTCGTCCCGGGACAGGGACCGGGGCCAACGTCCTGACTTTC. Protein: CASSPRPGTGTGANVLTF.

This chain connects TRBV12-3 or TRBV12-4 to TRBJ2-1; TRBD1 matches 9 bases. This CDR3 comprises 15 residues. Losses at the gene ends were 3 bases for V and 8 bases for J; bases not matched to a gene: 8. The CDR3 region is CASSFPDRGRDEQFF. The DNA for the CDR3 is TGTGCCAGCAGTTTTCCGGACAGGGGTCGGGATGAGCAGTTCTTC.

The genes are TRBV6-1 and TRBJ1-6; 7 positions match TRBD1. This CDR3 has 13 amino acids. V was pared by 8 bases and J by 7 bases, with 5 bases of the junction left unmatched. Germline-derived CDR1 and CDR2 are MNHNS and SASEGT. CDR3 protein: CASGTVVNSPLHF. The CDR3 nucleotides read TGTGCCAGCGGGACAGTCGTCAATTCACCCCTCCACTTT.

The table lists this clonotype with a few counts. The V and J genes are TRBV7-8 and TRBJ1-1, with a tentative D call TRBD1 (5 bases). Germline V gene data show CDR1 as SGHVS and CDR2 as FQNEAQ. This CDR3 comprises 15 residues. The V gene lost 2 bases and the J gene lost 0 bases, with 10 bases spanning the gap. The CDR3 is CASSLKQGLNTEAFF. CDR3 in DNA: TGTGCCAGCAGCTTAAAGCAGGGACTGAACACTGAAGCTTTCTTT. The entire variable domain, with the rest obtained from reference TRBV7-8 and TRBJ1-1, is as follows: GAGVSQSPRYKVAKRGQDVALRCDPISGHVSLFWYQQALGQGPEFLTYFQNEAQLDKSGLPSDRFFAERPEGSVSTLKIQRTQQEDSAVYLCASSLKQGLNTEAFFGQGTRLTVV.

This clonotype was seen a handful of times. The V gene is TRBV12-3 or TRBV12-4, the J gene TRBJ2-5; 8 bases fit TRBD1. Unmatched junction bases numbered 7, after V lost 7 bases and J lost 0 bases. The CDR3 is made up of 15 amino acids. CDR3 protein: CASTPGQVYQETQYF. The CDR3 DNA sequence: TGTGCCAGCACCCCGGGACAGGTGTACCAAGAGACCCAGTACTTC.

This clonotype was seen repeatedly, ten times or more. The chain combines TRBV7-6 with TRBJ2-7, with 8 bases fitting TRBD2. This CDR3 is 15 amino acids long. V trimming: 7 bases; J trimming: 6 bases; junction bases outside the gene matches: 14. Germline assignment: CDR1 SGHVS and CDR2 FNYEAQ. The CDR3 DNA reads TGTGCCAGCACCCCCACCCCGGCGGGACTAGGCGAGCAGTACTTC. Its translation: CASTPTPAGLGEQYF.

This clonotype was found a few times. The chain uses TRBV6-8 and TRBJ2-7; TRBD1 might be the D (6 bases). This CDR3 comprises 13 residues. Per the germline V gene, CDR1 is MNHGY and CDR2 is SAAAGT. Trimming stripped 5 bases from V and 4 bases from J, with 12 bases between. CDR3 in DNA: TGTGCCAGCAGTCGAAACAGGGAATACGAGCAGTACTTC. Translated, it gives CASSRNREYEQYF.

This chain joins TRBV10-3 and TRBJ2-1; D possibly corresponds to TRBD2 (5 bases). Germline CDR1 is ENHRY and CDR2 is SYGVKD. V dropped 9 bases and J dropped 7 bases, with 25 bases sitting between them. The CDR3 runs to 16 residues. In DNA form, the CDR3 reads TGTGCCATTTTAACGTCCGGGCCTAGAGGGCGAAATGAGCAGTTCTTC. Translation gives CAILTSGPRGRNEQFF.

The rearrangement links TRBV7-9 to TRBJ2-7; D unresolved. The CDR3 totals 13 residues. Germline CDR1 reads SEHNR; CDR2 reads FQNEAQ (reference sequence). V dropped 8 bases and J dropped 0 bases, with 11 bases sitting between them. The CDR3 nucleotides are TGTGCCAGCCGTTCTTTGGACTCCTACGAGCAGTACTTC. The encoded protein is CASRSLDSYEQYF.